Below, 11 T cell receptor beta chains from the same sample are listed, as sequenced in a study of identical twins. A single record per CDR3 protein comes from TCRdb applying MiXCR to the 5' RACE reads. In the table there are 500,000 to 600,000 distinct CDR3 sequences, 20% to 25% of which are singletons. This same sample was also taken into another study, of T cells expressing NK-cell markers.

The sample was CD4+ T cells sorted from blood. The receptors shown here come from a woman aged 18-29 years in good health.

V gene TRBV30 combines with J gene TRBJ2-1; 11 nucleotides align to TRBD2. The CDR3 totals 16 residues. Germline CDR1 GTSNPN, CDR2 SVGIG (reference sequence). With 3 bases clipped from V and 9 bases from J, the junction kept 13 bases outside the gene matches. This chain's CDR3 is CAWSPGLAGPVAEQFF. The DNA for the CDR3 is TGTGCCTGGAGCCCCGGACTAGCGGGTCCAGTAGCTGAGCAGTTCTTC. The full variable domain, with the rest looked up from reference TRBV30 and TRBJ2-1, is SQTIHQWPATLVQPVGSPLSLECTVEGTSNPNLYWYRQAAGRGLQLLFYSVGIGQISSEVPQNLSASRPQDRQFILSSKKLLLSDSGFYLCAWSPGLAGPVAEQFFGPGTRLTVL.

J is TRBJ2-5 and V is TRBV13, with 7 nucleotides matching TRBD1. CDR1 PRHDT and CDR2 FYEKMQ come from the germline V gene (reference sequence). Trimming cost V 3 bases and J 5 bases; bases outside gene matches: 9. The CDR3 spans 15 residues. In DNA, the CDR3 is TGTGCCAGCAGCTTCTGGGACAGTCTTTTGGAGACCCAGTACTTC. It yields the protein CASSFWDSLLETQYF.

The chain carries TRBV7-9 and TRBJ1-2; no reliable D call. V was pared by 3 bases and J by 0 bases, with 14 bases between. CDR1 and CDR2 (germline): SEHNR, FQNEAQ (reference sequence). The CDR3 length is 16 residues. CDR3 sequence (DNA): TGTGCCAGCAGCTTCGGAGCCAAGGATACTAACTATGGCTACACCTTC. Amino acid sequence: CASSFGAKDTNYGYTF.

The sample holds many counts of this clonotype. Here the CDR3 DNA reads TGCAGTGCTAGAGAACCCCCGTGGGCAGGGGCGGGGAGAGAGACCCAGTACTTC. This encodes CSAREPPWAGAGRETQYF. The chain is built from TRBV20-1 and TRBJ2-5, with D possibly being TRBD1 or TRBD2 (6 bases each). The CDR3 runs to 18 residues. Trimming stripped 0 bases from V and 4 bases from J, with 24 bases between. Germline values: CDR1 DFQATT, CDR2 SNEGSKA (reference sequence).

This clonotype was seen many times. This chain joins TRBV20-1 and TRBJ2-3, with TRBD2 identical over 7 bases. The CDR3 runs to 15 residues. J lost 1 base, V lost 5 bases, and 9 bases had no gene match. The germline gives CDR1 DFQATT, CDR2 SNEGSKA (reference sequence). DNA for the CDR3: TGCAGTGCTGCACGAAGAACTAGCGGCACAGATACGCAGTATTTT. Translating it yields CSAARRTSGTDTQYF.

This clonotype has more than one count but fewer than ten. This rearrangement joins TRBV5-6 to TRBJ1-4, with D possibly matching TRBD1 (5 bases). Trimming removed 1 base at V and 0 bases at J, with 10 bases between. The CDR3 is made up of 16 amino acids. CDR1 is SGHDT, CDR2 YYEEEE, per germline. CDR3 protein: CASSLIGAATNEKLFF. The DNA for the CDR3 is TGTGCCAGCAGCTTGATAGGGGCTGCAACTAATGAAAAACTGTTTTTT.

J is TRBJ1-5 and V is TRBV15, with a possible D match to TRBD1 (5 bases). The V end was cut by 3 bases, the J end by 1 base, with 13 bases between. Looked up from germline, CDR1 is LNHNV and CDR2 is YYDKDF (reference sequence). The CDR3 totals 16 residues. CDR3 coding DNA: TGTGCCACCAGCAGTCCGGGGGGAGGGAGCAATCAGCCCCAGCATTTT. It translates to CATSSPGGGSNQPQHF.

The chain recombines TRBV28 with TRBJ2-1; 7 bases are shared with TRBD2. The CDR3 contains 15 residues. Losses at the gene ends were 6 bases for V and 8 bases for J; bases not matched to a gene: 13. In germline, CDR1 is MDHEN, CDR2 SYDVKM. The CDR3 reads CASSNGWEGIYEQFF. CDR3 nucleotide sequence: TGTGCCAGCAGCAACGGGTGGGAGGGCATCTATGAGCAGTTCTTC.

This chain uses TRBV5-1 with TRBJ2-3; weak D call: TRBD2 (7 bases). Per the germline V gene, CDR1 is SGHRS and CDR2 is YFSETQ. Trimming pared 1 base from V and 5 bases from J, leaving 17 bases between. The CDR3 consists of 16 residues. CDR3 loop: CASSLQRRGPGDTQYF. The DNA of the CDR3 is TGCGCCAGCAGCTTGCAAAGGCGGGGGCCGGGAGATACGCAGTATTTT. The full variable domain, its missing parts supplied by reference TRBV5-1 and TRBJ2-3, is KAGVTQTPRYLIKTRGQQVTLSCSPISGHRSVSWYQQTPGQGLQFLFEYFSETQRNKGNFPGRFSGRQFSNSRSEMNVSTLELGDSALYLCASSLQRRGPGDTQYFGPGTRLTVL.

This chain joins TRBV5-1 and TRBJ2-1; D may be TRBD2 (6 bases). The CDR3 extends over 15 amino acids. Trimming pared 7 bases from V and 4 bases from J, leaving 18 bases between. Germline CDR1 and CDR2: SGHRS and YFSETQ. The CDR3 reads CASESSGTGYNEQFF. The CDR3 coding sequence is TGCGCCAGCGAGTCATCCGGGACTGGATACAATGAGCAGTTCTTC.

CDR3 residues: CSAAGTANQPQHF. Written as DNA, the CDR3 is TGCAGTGCTGCCGGGACGGCAAATCAGCCCCAGCATTTT. The chain is built from TRBV20-1 and TRBJ1-5; D is possibly TRBD1 (5 bases). CDR1 and CDR2 (germline): DFQATT, SNEGSKA (reference sequence). CDR3 size: 13 residues. Trimming stripped 5 bases from V and 4 bases from J, with 12 bases between.